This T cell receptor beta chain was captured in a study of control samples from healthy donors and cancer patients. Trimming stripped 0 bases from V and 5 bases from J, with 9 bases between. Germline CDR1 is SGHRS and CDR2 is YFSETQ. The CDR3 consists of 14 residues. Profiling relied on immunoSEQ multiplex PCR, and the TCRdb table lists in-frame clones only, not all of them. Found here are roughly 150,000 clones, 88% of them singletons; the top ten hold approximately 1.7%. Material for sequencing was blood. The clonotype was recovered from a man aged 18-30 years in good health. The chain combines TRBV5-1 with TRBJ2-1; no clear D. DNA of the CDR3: TGCGCCAGCAGCTTGGGAGCTTACGACAATGAGCAGTTCTTC. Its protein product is CASSLGAYDNEQFF. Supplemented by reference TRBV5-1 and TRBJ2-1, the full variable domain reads KAGVTQTPRYLIKTRGQQVTLSCSPISGHRSVSWYQQTPGQGLQFLFEYFSETQRNKGNFPGRFSGRQFSNSRSEMNVSTLELGDSALYLCASSLGAYDNEQFFGPGTRLTVL.